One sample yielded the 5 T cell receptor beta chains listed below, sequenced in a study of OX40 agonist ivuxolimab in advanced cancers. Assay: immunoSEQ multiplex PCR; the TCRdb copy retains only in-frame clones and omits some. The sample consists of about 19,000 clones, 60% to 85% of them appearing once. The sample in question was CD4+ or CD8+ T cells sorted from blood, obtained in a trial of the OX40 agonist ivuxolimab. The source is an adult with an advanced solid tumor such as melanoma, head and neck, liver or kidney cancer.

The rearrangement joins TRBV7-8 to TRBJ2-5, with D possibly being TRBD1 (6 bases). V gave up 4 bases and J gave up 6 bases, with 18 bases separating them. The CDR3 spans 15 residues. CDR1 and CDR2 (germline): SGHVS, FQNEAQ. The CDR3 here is CASSSQGIERKTQYF. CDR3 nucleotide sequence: TGTGCCAGCAGCTCCCAGGGGATAGAAAGAAAGACCCAGTACTTC.

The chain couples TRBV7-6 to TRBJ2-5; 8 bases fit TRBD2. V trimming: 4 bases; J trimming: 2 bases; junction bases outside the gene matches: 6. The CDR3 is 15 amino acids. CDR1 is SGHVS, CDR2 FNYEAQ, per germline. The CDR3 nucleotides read TGTGCCAGCAGCTCAACCTTAGCGGGGCAAGAGACCCAGTACTTC. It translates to CASSSTLAGQETQYF.

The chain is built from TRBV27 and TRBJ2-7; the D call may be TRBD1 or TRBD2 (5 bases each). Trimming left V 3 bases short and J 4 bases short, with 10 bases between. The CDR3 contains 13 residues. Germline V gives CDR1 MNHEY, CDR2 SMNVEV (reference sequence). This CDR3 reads CASSFLGEYEQYF. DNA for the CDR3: TGTGCCAGCAGTTTCTTGGGGGAATACGAGCAGTACTTC.

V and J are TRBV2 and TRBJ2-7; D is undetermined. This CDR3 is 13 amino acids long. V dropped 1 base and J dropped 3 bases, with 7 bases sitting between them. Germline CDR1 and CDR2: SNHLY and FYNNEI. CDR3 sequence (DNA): TGTGCCAGCAGTGAAGTCGACCGCTACGAGCAGTACTTC. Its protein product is CASSEVDRYEQYF.

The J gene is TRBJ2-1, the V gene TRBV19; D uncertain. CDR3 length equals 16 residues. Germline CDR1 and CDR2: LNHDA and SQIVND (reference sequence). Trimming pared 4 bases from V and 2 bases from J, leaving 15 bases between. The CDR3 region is CASSTSTTLTYNEQFF. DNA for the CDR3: TGTGCCAGTAGTACGTCTACTACCCTAACCTACAATGAGCAGTTCTTC.